This TCR beta chain emerged from a study of Graves' ophthalmopathy and Graves' hyperthyroidism. Beta-chain TCR CDR3 regions were amplified from RNA transcripts. An initial RT-PCR round employing HTBI primers preceded a second-round multiplex PCR. TCRdb re-analysed the multiplex PCR reads in MiXCR, keeping a single row per CDR3 protein. Seen here are about 740,000 distinct CDR3 sequences, approximately 40% observed once, and the top ten hold 35% to 55%. Diagnosis relied on clinical symptoms, serum thyroxine, TRAb, thyroid ultrasound and orbital computed tomography. This clonotype came up many times. V lost 4 bases and J lost 3, with 12 bases in between. There are 14 residues in the CDR3. Germline V gives CDR1 SNHLY, CDR2 FYNNEI.

The rearrangement uses TRBV2 and TRBJ1-1; D not resolved. Material: peripheral blood. This TCR was recovered from an adult man with Graves' ophthalmopathy. The CDR3 nucleotides read TGTGCCAGCAGTGCTCAAGGGCTCCACACTGAAGCTTTCTTT. It encodes CASSAQGLHTEAFF.